This T cell receptor (beta chain) was recorded in a study of shared clonotypes between healthy human individuals. TCRdb's table, derived via immunoSEQ multiplex PCR, lists solely in-frame clones and lacks some. The table has more than 2 million clones, roughly 94% seen once; the top ten hold roughly 0.13%. The CDR3 runs to 15 residues. The V gene end was trimmed by 1 base and the J gene end by 8 bases; junction bases not matched to a gene: 8. Germline V CDR1 and CDR2: SGHRS, YFSETQ. The V and J genes are TRBV5-1 and TRBJ1-2, with 10 nucleotides matching TRBD1. This clonotype originated in a man between 18 and 35 years old in good health. Sample: naive CD4+ T cells sorted from blood. Subset described: CD45RA+ positively selected. CDR3 in amino acids: CASSLNDRGRRGYTF. CDR3 in DNA: TGCGCCAGCAGCTTGAATGACAGGGGGCGCCGGGGCTACACCTTC.